The present TCR beta chain was sequenced within a study of cytomegalovirus exposure and HLA in healthy donors. Study information: T cells numbering about 179 million yielded around 120 million unique TCR beta sequences in an earlier analysis.

Broader study findings: One cluster of highly shared sequence variants probably arose as a sequencing artifact. Some V segments, TRBV6-2 and TRBV6-3 among them, were indistinguishable and were therefore excluded. Rarity characterized most TCR sequences, yet some public TCRs appeared in many donors.

The CDR3 has 12 amino acids. Germline CDR1 SNHLY, CDR2 FYNNEI. V was clipped by 8 bases and J by 2 bases, with 9 bases between them. The PCR had 60 Vbeta and 13 Jbeta primers. Libraries were prepared by immunoSEQ multiplex PCR; TCRdb keeps only in-frame clonotypes and omits some of them. The sample carries more than 150,000 clones, about 88% recorded once. Note on this clone: Its antigen is unidentified.

The chain employs TRBV2 and TRBJ2-5; D unclear. Sequences were obtained from PBMCs. The clonotype comes from a woman between 18 and 29 years old in good health and CMV-seronegative. The CDR3 region is CASPRVQETQYF. The CDR3 DNA follows: TGTGCCAGCCCCCGGGTGCAAGAGACCCAGTACTTC.